Below are 8 T cell receptor beta chains sequenced from a single sample in a study of blood T cells in healthy people across ages. A second about 7 to 11 cycle PCR used barcoded and J-beta primers. TCRdb re-called the 5' RACE reads with MiXCR, one entry per CDR3 protein. The sample includes 920,000 or so distinct CDR3 sequences, around 45% seen only once; the top ten take approximately 20%. Specimen: blood. These receptors were obtained from a woman aged 55-69 years in good health.

In its sample, this clonotype was seen a few times. The rearrangement links TRBV6-2 or TRBV6-3 to TRBJ2-1; 10 nucleotides line up with TRBD1. Germline V gene lookup returns CDR1 MNHEY and CDR2 SVGEGT. This CDR3 has 15 amino acids. The trim removed 5 bases at V and 7 bases at J, leaving 8 bases unmatched. The CDR3 reads CASSQTGGALNEQFF. The CDR3 DNA is TGTGCCAGCAGTCAGACAGGGGGCGCCTTAAATGAGCAGTTCTTC.

This chain uses TRBV7-3 with TRBJ1-4; tentative D call: TRBD1 (5 bases). Germline V lookup: CDR1 SGHTA, CDR2 FQGTGA. The V end was cut by 4 bases, the J end by 2 bases, with 8 bases between. The CDR3 spans 14 residues. CDR3 DNA sequence: TGTGCCAGCAGCTCGGGGGTCACTAATGAAAAACTGTTTTTT. Its translation is CASSSGVTNEKLFF.

The genes are TRBV5-1 and TRBJ2-3, with TRBD2 matching 10 bases. This CDR3 region has 19 residues. Germline V gene data show CDR1 as SGHRS and CDR2 as YFSETQ. V trimming: 4 bases; J trimming: 4 bases; junction bases outside the gene matches: 18. In DNA form, the CDR3 reads TGCGCCAGCAGCGCCGGACTAGCGGCACATCCGGCTTTCGCAGATACGCAGTATTTT. Translating it yields CASSAGLAAHPAFADTQYF.

The rearrangement joins TRBV2 to TRBJ1-2; unclear D gene. The CDR3 runs 13 residues. The V and J ends lost 4 bases and 8 bases respectively, with 14 bases between them. CDR1 and CDR2 from the germline V gene are SNHLY and FYNNEI. The CDR3 DNA reads TGTGCCAGCAGTGCCAATGGCGGGGAAGGCTACACCTTC. Translation: CASSANGGEGYTF.

This clonotype was counted only a few times. This chain joins TRBV7-9 and TRBJ2-5, with unresolved D. Trimming shortened V by 7 bases and J by 1 base, and 7 bases separated the two germline ends. In germline, CDR1 is SEHNR, CDR2 FQNEAQ (reference sequence). The CDR3 is made up of 12 amino acids. The CDR3 sequence is CASTDRQETQYF. The CDR3, as DNA: TGTGCCAGCACCGACCGCCAAGAGACCCAGTACTTC.

With respect to this clonotype: Just one base apart from a much larger clone, this may be a read error. This sequence joins TRBV27 and TRBJ2-7; D is ambiguous. Germline V gene sequence: CDR1 MNHEY, CDR2 SMNVEV (reference sequence). The CDR3 contains 13 residues. CDR3 nucleotides: TGTACCAGCAGTCAAACTGGGGCCTACGAGCAGTACTTC. Translated: CTSSQTGAYEQYF.

Details on this clonotype: The germline gene is not matched at one end of the junction; a read error may be the cause. The J gene is TRBJ1-1, the V gene TRBV14; D call uncertain. The CDR3 sequence is 15 residues long. From germline, CDR1 is SGHDN and CDR2 FVKESK. The CDR3 sequence: CASSLPKGNYAEAFF. The DNA of the CDR3 is TGCGCCAGCAGCCTACCAAAAGGGAATTACGCTGAAGCTTTCTTT. Full variable domain (missing parts from reference TRBV14 and TRBJ1-1): EAGVTQFPSHSVIEKGQTVTLRCDPISGHDNLYWYRRVMGKEIKFLLHFVKESKQDESGMPNNRFLAERTGGTYSTLKVQPAELEDSGVYFCASSLPKGNYAEAFFGQGTRLTVV.

This clonotype has more than one count but fewer than ten. The chain recombines TRBV3-1 with TRBJ2-1; 12 nucleotides agree with TRBD2. Germline V gives CDR1 LGHDT, CDR2 YNNKEL (reference sequence). The CDR3 loop spans 18 amino acids. V shed 4 bases, J shed 2 bases, and the junction held 9 bases outside the gene matches. CDR3 amino acids: CASSPGTSGWGPYNEQFF. The CDR3 nucleotides read TGTGCCAGCAGCCCCGGGACTAGCGGGTGGGGCCCCTACAATGAGCAGTTCTTC.